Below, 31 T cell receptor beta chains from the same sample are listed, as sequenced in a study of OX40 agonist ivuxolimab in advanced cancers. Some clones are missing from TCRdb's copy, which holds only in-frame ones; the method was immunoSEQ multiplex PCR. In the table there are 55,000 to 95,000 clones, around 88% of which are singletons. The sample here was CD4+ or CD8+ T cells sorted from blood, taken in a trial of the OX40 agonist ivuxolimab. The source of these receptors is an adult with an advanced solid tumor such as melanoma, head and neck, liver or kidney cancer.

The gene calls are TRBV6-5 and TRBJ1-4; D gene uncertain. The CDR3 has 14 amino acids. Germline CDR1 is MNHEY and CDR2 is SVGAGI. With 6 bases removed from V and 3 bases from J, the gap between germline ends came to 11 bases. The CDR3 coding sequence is TGTGCCAGCAGCCAAACCTACTCTAATGAAAAACTGTTTTTT. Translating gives CASSQTYSNEKLFF.

The DNA of the CDR3 is TGTGCCAGCAGGGACGGACTGATGAATCAGCCCCAGCATTTT. It codes for CASRDGLMNQPQHF. The J gene is TRBJ1-5, the V gene TRBV2; D is unresolved. From germline, CDR1 is SNHLY and CDR2 FYNNEI. The V end was cut by 6 bases, the J end by 4 bases, with 13 bases between. This CDR3 region has 14 residues.

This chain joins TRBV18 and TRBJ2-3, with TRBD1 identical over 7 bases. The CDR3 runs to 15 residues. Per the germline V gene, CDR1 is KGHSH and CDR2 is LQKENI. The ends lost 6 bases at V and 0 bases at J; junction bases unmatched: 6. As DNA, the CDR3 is TGTGCCAGCTCCCCAACCAGGGGGAGCACAGATACGCAGTATTTT. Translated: CASSPTRGSTDTQYF.

DNA for the CDR3: TGTGCCAGCTCATCGATCCCGGACGGGAATCAGCCCCAGCATTTT. It yields the protein CASSSIPDGNQPQHF. This chain uses TRBV18 with TRBJ1-5; no firm D call. Germline values: CDR1 KGHSH, CDR2 LQKENI. The ends were cut back, 5 bases at V and 4 bases at J, with 15 bases in the middle. The CDR3 is made up of 15 amino acids.

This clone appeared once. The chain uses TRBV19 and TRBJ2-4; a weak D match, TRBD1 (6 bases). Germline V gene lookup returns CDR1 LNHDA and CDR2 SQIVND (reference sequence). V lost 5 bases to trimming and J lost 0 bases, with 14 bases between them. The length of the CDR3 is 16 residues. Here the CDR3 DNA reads TGTGCCAGTAGTCTACAGGGTTTACTAGCCAAAAACATTCAGTACTTC. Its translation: CASSLQGLLAKNIQYF.

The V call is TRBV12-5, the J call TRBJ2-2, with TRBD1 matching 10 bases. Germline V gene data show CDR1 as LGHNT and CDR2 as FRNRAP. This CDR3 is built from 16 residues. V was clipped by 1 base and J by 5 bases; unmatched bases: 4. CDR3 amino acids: CASGLDRDRGTGELFF. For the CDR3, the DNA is TGTGCTAGTGGTTTGGACAGGGACAGGGGAACCGGGGAGCTGTTTTTT.

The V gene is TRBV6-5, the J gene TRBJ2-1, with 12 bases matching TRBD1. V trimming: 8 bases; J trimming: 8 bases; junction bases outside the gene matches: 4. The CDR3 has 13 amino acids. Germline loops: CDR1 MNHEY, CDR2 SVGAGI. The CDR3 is CASGDRGLYEQFF. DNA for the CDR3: TGTGCCAGCGGGGACAGGGGGCTCTATGAGCAGTTCTTC.

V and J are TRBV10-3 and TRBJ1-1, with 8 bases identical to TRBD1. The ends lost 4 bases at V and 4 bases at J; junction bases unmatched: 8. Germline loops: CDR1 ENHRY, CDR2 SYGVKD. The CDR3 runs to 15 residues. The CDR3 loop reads CAISATGGRGTEAFF. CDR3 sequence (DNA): TGTGCCATCAGTGCCACAGGGGGAAGGGGCACTGAAGCTTTCTTT.

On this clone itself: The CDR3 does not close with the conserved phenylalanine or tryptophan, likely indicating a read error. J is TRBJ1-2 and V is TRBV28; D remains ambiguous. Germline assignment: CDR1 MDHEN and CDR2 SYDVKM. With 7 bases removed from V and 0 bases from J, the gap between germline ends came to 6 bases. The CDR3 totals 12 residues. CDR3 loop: CASTDTNYGYTL. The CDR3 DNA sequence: TGTGCCAGCACTGACACTAACTATGGCTACACCCTC.

The CDR3, as DNA: TGTGCCAGTAGTATCGGGACTAGCGGCTACGAGCAGTACTTC. Protein product: CASSIGTSGYEQYF. The rearrangement uses TRBV19 and TRBJ2-7; TRBD2 aligns across 11 bases. V lost 3 bases to trimming and J lost 3 bases; unmatched junction nucleotides: 1. Germline V gives CDR1 LNHDA, CDR2 SQIVND (reference sequence). CDR3 size: 14 residues.

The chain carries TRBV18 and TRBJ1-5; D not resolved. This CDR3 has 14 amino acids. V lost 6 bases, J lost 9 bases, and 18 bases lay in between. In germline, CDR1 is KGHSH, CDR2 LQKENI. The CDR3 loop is CASSLRTEVRPQHF. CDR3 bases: TGTGCCAGCTCGCTTCGGACGGAGGTTCGGCCCCAGCATTTT.

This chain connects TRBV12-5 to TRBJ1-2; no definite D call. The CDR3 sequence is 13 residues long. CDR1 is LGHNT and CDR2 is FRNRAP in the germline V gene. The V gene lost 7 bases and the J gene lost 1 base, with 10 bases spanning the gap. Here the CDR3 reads CASARENNYGYTF. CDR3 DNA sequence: TGTGCTAGTGCCCGGGAAAATAACTATGGCTACACCTTC.

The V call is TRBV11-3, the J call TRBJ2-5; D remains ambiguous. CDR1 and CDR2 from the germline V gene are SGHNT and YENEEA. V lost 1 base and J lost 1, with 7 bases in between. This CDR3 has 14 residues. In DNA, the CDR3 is TGTGCCAGCAGCTTAGGTAGTTTCCAAGAGACCCAGTACTTC. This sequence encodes CASSLGSFQETQYF.

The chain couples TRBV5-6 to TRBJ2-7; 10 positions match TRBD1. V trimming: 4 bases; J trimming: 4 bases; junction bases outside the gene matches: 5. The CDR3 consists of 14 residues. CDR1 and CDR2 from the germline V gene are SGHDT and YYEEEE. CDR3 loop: CASSQDRGLYEQYF. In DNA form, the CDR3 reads TGTGCCAGCAGCCAAGACAGGGGGCTATACGAGCAGTACTTC.

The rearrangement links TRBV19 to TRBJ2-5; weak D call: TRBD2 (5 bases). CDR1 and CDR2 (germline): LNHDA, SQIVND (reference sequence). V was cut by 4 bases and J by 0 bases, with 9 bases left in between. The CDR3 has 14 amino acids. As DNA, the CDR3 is TGTGCCAGTAGTAAAACCGGGAACCAAGAGACCCAGTACTTC. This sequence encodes CASSKTGNQETQYF.

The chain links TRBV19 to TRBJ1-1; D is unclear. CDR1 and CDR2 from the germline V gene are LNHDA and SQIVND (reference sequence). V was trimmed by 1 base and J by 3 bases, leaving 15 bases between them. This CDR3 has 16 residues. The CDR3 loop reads CASSIVVARPDTEAFF. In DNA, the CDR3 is TGTGCCAGTAGTATAGTTGTAGCCAGGCCAGACACTGAAGCTTTCTTT. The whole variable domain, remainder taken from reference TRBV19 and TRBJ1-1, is DGGITQSPKYLFRKEGQNVTLSCEQNLNHDAMYWYRQDPGQGLRLIYYSQIVNDFQKGDIAEGYSVSREKKESFPLTVTSAQKNPTAFYLCASSIVVARPDTEAFFGQGTRLTVV.

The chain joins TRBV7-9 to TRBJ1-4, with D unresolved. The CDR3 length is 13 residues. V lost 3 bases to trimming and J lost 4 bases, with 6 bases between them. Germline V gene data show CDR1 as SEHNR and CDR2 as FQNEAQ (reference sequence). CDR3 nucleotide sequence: TGTGCCAGCAGCTTGGGGAGTAATGAAAAACTGTTTTTT. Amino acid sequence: CASSLGSNEKLFF.

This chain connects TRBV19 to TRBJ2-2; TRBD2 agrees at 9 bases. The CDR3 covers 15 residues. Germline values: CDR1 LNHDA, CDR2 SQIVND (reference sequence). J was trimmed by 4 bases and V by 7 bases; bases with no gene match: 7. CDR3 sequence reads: CASIKGLAGTGELFF. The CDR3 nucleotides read TGTGCCAGTATCAAGGGACTAGCTGGCACCGGGGAGCTGTTTTTT.

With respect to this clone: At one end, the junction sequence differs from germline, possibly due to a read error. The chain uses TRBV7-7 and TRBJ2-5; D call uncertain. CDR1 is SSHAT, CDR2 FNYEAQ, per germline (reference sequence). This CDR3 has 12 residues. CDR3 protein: CASSPLAETQYF. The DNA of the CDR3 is TGTGCTAGCAGCCCCCTCGCTGAGACCCAGTACTTC.

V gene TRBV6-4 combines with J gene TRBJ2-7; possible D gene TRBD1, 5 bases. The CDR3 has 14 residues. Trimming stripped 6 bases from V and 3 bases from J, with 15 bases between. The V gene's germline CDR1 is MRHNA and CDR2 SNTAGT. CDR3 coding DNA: TGTGCCAGCAGCAGACAACTCCAGGGCTACGAGCAGTACTTC. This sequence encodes CASSRQLQGYEQYF.

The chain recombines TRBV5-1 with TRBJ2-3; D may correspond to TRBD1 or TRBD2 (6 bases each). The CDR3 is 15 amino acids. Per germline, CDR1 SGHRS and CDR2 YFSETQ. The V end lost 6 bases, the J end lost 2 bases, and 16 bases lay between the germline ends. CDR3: CASMGVGGHTDTQYF. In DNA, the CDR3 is TGCGCCAGCATGGGCGTGGGGGGACACACAGATACGCAGTATTTT.

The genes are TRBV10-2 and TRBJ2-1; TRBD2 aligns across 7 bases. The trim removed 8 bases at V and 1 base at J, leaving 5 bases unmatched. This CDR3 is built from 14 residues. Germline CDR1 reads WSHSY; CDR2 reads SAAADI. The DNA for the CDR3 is TGCGCCAGCGCTGGCGGGAGTTCCTACAATGAGCAGTTCTTC. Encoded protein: CASAGGSSYNEQFF.

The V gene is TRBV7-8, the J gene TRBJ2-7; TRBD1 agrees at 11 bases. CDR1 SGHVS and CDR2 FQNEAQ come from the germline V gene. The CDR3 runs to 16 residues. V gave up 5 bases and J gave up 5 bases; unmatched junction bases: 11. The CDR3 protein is CASSRSGGQGVHEQYF. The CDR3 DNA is TGTGCCAGCAGCCGGAGTGGGGGACAGGGGGTCCACGAGCAGTACTTC.

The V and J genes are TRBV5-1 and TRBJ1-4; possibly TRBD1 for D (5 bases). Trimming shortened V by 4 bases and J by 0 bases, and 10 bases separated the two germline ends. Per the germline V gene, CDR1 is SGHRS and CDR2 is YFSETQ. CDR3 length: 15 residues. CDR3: CASSLTGATNEKLFF. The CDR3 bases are TGCGCCAGCAGCCTCACGGGGGCAACTAATGAAAAACTGTTTTTT.

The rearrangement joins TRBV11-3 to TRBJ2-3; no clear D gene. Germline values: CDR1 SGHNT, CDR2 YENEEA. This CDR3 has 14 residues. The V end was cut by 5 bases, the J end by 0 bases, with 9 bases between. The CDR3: CASSRLASTDTQYF. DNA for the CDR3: TGTGCCAGCAGCCGACTCGCTAGCACAGATACGCAGTATTTT.

Here the CDR3 DNA reads TGTGCCAGTAAACCGGGAACATGGGGCACAGATACGCAGTATTTT. Encoded protein: CASKPGTWGTDTQYF. This sequence joins TRBV19 and TRBJ2-3; D possibly corresponds to TRBD2 (5 bases). This CDR3 comprises 15 residues. The germline V gene has CDR1 LNHDA and CDR2 SQIVND (reference sequence). The V gene lost 7 bases and the J gene lost 1 base, with 15 bases spanning the gap.

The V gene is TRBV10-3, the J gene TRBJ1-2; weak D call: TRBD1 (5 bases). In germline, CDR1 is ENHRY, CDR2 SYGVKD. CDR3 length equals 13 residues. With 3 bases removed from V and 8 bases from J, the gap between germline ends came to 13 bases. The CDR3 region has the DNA TGTGCCATCAGTGACCCAGACAGTTACGGCTACACCTTC. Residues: CAISDPDSYGYTF.

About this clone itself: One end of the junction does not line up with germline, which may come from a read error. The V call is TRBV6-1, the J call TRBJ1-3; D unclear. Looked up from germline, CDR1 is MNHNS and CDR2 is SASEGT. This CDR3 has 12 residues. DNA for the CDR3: TGTGCCGGCAGATCCTCTGGAAACACCATATATTTT. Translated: CAGRSSGNTIYF.

The CDR3 DNA reads TGTGCCAGCAGCTTGCGGGTCTCAGATACGCAGTATTTT. Amino acids: CASSLRVSDTQYF. V usage is TRBV7-9 and J usage is TRBJ2-3; D is perhaps TRBD2 (5 bases). Germline CDR1 reads SEHNR; CDR2 reads FQNEAQ (reference sequence). This CDR3 region has 13 residues. V was clipped by 3 bases and J by 4 bases, with 8 bases between them. The full variable domain, completed using reference TRBV7-9 and TRBJ2-3, is DTGVSQNPRHKITKRGQNVTFRCDPISEHNRLYWYRQTLGQGPEFLTYFQNEAQLEKSRLLSDRFSAERPKGSFSTLEIQRTEQGDSAMYLCASSLRVSDTQYFGPGTRLTVL.

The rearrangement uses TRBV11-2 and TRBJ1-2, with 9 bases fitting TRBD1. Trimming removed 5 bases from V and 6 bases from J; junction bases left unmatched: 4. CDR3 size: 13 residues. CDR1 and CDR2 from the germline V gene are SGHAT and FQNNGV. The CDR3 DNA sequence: TGTGCCAGCAGCCCGGGACAGGGACATGGCTACACCTTC. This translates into CASSPGQGHGYTF. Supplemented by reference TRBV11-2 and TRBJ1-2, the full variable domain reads EAGVAQSPRYKIIEKRQSVAFWCNPISGHATLYWYQQILGQGPKLLIQFQNNGVVDDSQLPKDRFSAERLKGVDSTLKIQPAKLEDSAVYLCASSPGQGHGYTFGSGTRLTVV.

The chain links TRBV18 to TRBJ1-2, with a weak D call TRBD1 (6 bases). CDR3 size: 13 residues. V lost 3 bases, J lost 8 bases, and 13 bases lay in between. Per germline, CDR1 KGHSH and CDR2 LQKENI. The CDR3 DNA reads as TGTGCCAGCTCACCTTCGGGGGCGGAGGGCTACACCTTC. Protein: CASSPSGAEGYTF.